Each of the 18 T cell receptor beta chains below was sequenced from the same sample in a study of cytomegalovirus exposure and HLA in healthy donors. Both 60 Vbeta primers and 13 Jbeta primers went into the PCR. The table came from immunoSEQ multiplex PCR; TCRdb's copy has only in-frame clones and leaves some out. The sample has roughly 130,000 clones, 75% to 90% seen once. Input material: PBMCs. All receptors derive from a male donor in good health and CMV-seronegative.

The rearrangement uses TRBV10-1 and TRBJ2-1; no reliable D call. The CDR3 consists of 14 residues. The germline gives CDR1 WNHNN, CDR2 SYGVQD (reference sequence). V lost 0 bases and J 9 bases, leaving 12 bases between the germline ends. CDR3 residues: CASSESVLPREQFF. The CDR3 DNA follows: TGCGCCAGCAGTGAGTCCGTCCTCCCCCGTGAGCAGTTCTTC.

The chain links TRBV18 to TRBJ2-2; possible D gene TRBD1, 6 bases. This CDR3 is built from 15 residues. V lost 3 bases, J lost 4 bases, and 12 bases lay in between. CDR1 is KGHSH and CDR2 is LQKENI in the germline V gene. DNA of the CDR3: TGTGCCAGCTCACCGGCGCAGGGGTTCACCGGGGAGCTGTTTTTT. Amino acid sequence: CASSPAQGFTGELFF.

The CDR3: CASSLRVTSGTSYEQYF. The CDR3 DNA follows: TGTGCCAGCAGCTTAAGGGTAACTAGCGGGACTTCCTACGAGCAGTACTTC. This sequence joins TRBV7-9 and TRBJ2-7, with TRBD2 matching 10 bases. Germline loops: CDR1 SEHNR, CDR2 FQNEAQ (reference sequence). V lost 2 bases and J lost 1; bases outside the gene matches: 8. The CDR3 covers 17 residues.

The chain employs TRBV5-1 and TRBJ2-5, with 7 nucleotides matching TRBD1. The DNA end lines up better with TRBJ2-7; the J call may be wrong. This CDR3 spans 13 amino acids. Germline V gene lookup returns CDR1 SGHRS and CDR2 YFSETQ. CDR3 DNA: TGCGCCAGCAGCCCTTTGACAGGGAGCGAGCAGTACTTC. Translation gives CASSPLTGSEQYF.

The V call is TRBV9, the J call TRBJ2-7; the match to TRBD2 covers 10 bases. Germline-derived CDR1 and CDR2 are SGDLS and YYNGEE. The V and J ends lost 4 bases and 6 bases, in that order; junction bases with no gene match: 13. The CDR3 runs 16 residues. CDR3 in DNA: TGTGCCAGCAGCTTGGATATAGCGGGAGGCCTGGTCGAGCAGTACTTC. Translation gives CASSLDIAGGLVEQYF.

This clone appeared a few times. The CDR3 region has the DNA TGTGCCAGCTCACCGTTTGGCGGTTCCTACGAGCAGTACTTC. It encodes CASSPFGGSYEQYF. The chain combines TRBV18 with TRBJ2-7; D ambiguous. V was trimmed by 3 bases and J by 1 base, leaving 10 bases between them. The CDR3 loop spans 14 amino acids. Germline V gene data show CDR1 as KGHSH and CDR2 as LQKENI.

In this sample, this clone turned up once. This sample also contains other DNA sequences that code for the same CDR3. The V call is TRBV7-8, the J call TRBJ2-7; unclear D gene. The CDR3 is made up of 14 amino acids. Germline V gives CDR1 SGHVS, CDR2 FQNEAQ. V was trimmed by 1 base and J by 1 base, leaving 8 bases between them. Here the CDR3 DNA reads TGTGCCAGCAGCTTAGTGGAGACGTCCTACGAGCAGTACTTC. This codes for CASSLVETSYEQYF.

The genes are TRBV4-3 and TRBJ2-6, with no clear D. CDR3 length: 14 residues. The germline gives CDR1 LGHNA, CDR2 YSLEER. V was cut by 0 bases and J by 12 bases, with 12 bases left in between. As DNA, the CDR3 is TGCGCCAGCAGCCAAGAGACGGGTATCGGCGTCCTGACTTTC. Translated, it gives CASSQETGIGVLTF.

The chain is built from TRBV7-2 and TRBJ1-1, with a tentative D call TRBD1 (5 bases). The CDR3 has 15 amino acids. CDR1 SGHTA and CDR2 FQGNSA come from the germline V gene. V was trimmed by 2 bases and J by 11 bases, leaving 21 bases between them. As DNA, the CDR3 is TGTGCCAGCAGCTTATTTCTCGGACAATCTGTGGGCGCTTTCTTT. It is translated as CASSLFLGQSVGAFF.

Notes on this clone: The sample holds other DNA sequences that translate to the same CDR3. This chain uses TRBV6-5 with TRBJ1-5; 8 nucleotides match TRBD1. Germline V gene sequence: CDR1 MNHEY, CDR2 SVGAGI. Trimming cost V 6 bases and J 6 bases; bases outside gene matches: 7. The CDR3 is made up of 14 amino acids. The CDR3 DNA follows: TGTGCCAGCAGCCCGACAGGGGTAGGTCAGCCCCAGCATTTT. This gives the protein CASSPTGVGQPQHF.

V and J are TRBV29-1 and TRBJ2-7; D may be TRBD2 (6 bases). The CDR3 spans 16 residues. Trimming left V 7 bases short and J 1 base short, with 23 bases between. The germline V gene encodes CDR1 SQVTM and CDR2 ANQGSEA. The CDR3 sequence: CSAGWYWGDGSYEQYF. DNA for the CDR3: TGCAGCGCCGGGTGGTATTGGGGGGACGGATCCTACGAGCAGTACTTC.

This chain uses TRBV27 with TRBJ1-6; D perhaps matches TRBD1 (5 bases). There are 14 residues in the CDR3. Germline V gives CDR1 MNHEY, CDR2 SMNVEV (reference sequence). Trimming took 2 bases from V and 10 from J, leaving 12 bases between them. DNA of the CDR3: TGTGCCAGCAGTTTAGGCAGGGTTGAATCACCCCTCCACTTT. It yields the protein CASSLGRVESPLHF.

This clone was seen only a few times. V and J are TRBV30 and TRBJ2-2, with D perhaps TRBD1 (6 bases). CDR3 length: 16 residues. V lost 0 bases and J lost 0, with 11 bases in between. CDR1 is GTSNPN, CDR2 SVGIG, per germline (reference sequence). For the CDR3, the DNA is TGTGCCTGGAGTGTCCTGGGGGCTGCGAACACCGGGGAGCTGTTTTTT. Amino acid sequence: CAWSVLGAANTGELFF.

The V and J genes are TRBV13 and TRBJ1-2, with a possible D match to TRBD1 (6 bases). Germline CDR1 is PRHDT and CDR2 is FYEKMQ (reference sequence). CDR3 size: 14 residues. The V and J ends lost 4 bases and 3 bases respectively, with 12 bases between them. This CDR3 reads CASSWGGADYGYTF. The CDR3 DNA follows: TGTGCCAGCAGCTGGGGGGGGGCGGACTATGGCTACACCTTC. The variable domain in full, completed from reference TRBV13 and TRBJ1-2, reads AAGVIQSPRHLIKEKRETATLKCYPIPRHDTVYWYQQGPGQDPQFLISFYEKMQSDKGSIPDRFSAQQFSDYHSELNMSSLELGDSALYFCASSWGGADYGYTFGSGTRLTVV.

The V call is TRBV25-1, the J call TRBJ1-1; D not certain. Germline V lookup: CDR1 MGHDK, CDR2 SYGVNS. Trimming took 3 bases from V and 1 from J, leaving 9 bases between them. The CDR3 covers 14 residues. CDR3 amino acids: CASSDISGNTEAFF. The CDR3 DNA follows: TGTGCCAGCAGTGACATTTCGGGGAACACTGAAGCTTTCTTT.

This clone is a singleton in its sample. The chain couples TRBV7-9 to TRBJ2-4; 7 bases match TRBD1. The V segment lost 4 bases and the J segment 4 bases; nucleotides outside the gene matches: 4. This CDR3 spans 14 amino acids. Germline CDR1 is SEHNR and CDR2 is FQNEAQ (reference sequence). CDR3 amino acids: CASSSPGQKNIQYF. The DNA of the CDR3 is TGTGCCAGCAGCTCCCCGGGACAGAAAAACATTCAGTACTTC.

This chain uses TRBV28 with TRBJ2-5; 7 bases line up with TRBD2. Germline CDR1 MDHEN, CDR2 SYDVKM. Germline trimming cut 4 bases from V and 3 bases from J; bases unmatched to any gene: 5. CDR3 size: 14 residues. CDR3 bases: TGTGCCAGCAGTTCCCCAGGGAGGGAAGAGACCCAGTACTTC. Encoded protein: CASSSPGREETQYF.

V gene TRBV11-2 combines with J gene TRBJ2-5; 7 positions agree with TRBD2. The germline V gene has CDR1 SGHAT and CDR2 FQNNGV. The CDR3 loop spans 13 amino acids. With 1 base clipped from V and 5 bases from J, the junction kept 1 base outside the gene matches. In DNA, the CDR3 is TGTGCCAGCAGCTTAGCCGGGGGGGAGACCCAGTACTTC. Translating it yields CASSLAGGETQYF.